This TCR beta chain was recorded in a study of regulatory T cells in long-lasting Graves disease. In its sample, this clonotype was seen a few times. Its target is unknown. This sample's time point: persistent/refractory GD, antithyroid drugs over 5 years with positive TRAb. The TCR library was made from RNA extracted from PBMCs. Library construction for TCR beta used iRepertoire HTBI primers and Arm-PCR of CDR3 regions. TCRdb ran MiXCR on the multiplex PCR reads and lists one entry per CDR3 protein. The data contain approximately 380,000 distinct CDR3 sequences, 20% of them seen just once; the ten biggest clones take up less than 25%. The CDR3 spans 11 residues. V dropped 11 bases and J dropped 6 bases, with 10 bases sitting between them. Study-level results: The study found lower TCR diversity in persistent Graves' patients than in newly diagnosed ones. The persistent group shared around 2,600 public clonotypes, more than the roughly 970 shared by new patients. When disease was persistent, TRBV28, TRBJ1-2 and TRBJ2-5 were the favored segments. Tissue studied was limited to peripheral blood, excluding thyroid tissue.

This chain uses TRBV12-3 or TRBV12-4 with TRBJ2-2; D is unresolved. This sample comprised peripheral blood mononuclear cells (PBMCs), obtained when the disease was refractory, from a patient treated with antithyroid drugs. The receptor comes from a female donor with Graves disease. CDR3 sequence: CAVSTAGELFF. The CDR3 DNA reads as TGTGCCGTCTCAACAGCCGGGGAGCTGTTTTTT.